A selection of T cell receptor beta chains follows, all from one sample in a study of spatial heterogeneity in lung cancer. In TCRdb, the 5' RACE reads were re-called with MiXCR into one record per CDR3 protein. The sample yields roughly 13,000 distinct CDR3 sequences, around 9.1% seen once. The material was PBMCs, obtained at surgery. The receptors were gathered from a male donor with early-stage non-small cell lung cancer. CDR3s include the opening cysteine and the closing phenylalanine or tryptophan. Fields, in order: V gene, D gene, J gene, clone size, CDR3 protein, CDR3 DNA. The D gene is left open where the match is weak. Only some rows state a clone size, as once, few, many or a class for expanded clones.

TRBV5-1	NA	TRBJ1-4	medium-sized	CASRSMTVTNEKLFF	TGCGCCAGCAGATCGATGACAGTAACTAATGAAAAACTGTTTTTT
TRBV12-5	TRBD2	TRBJ2-2	many	CASGLGSGTSVMKGELFF	TGTGCTAGTGGTTTGGGTTCGGGGACTAGCGTGATGAAGGGGGAGCTGTTTTTT
TRBV30	NA	TRBJ2-1	medium-sized	CAWETGGNEQFF	TGTGCCTGGGAAACCGGGGGCAATGAGCAGTTCTTC
TRBV7-8	NA	TRBJ2-5	many	CASSLGTGRETQYF	TGTGCCAGCAGCTTGGGGACTGGCCGGGAGACCCAGTACTTC
TRBV6-1	NA	TRBJ2-5	many	CASSPKETQYF	TGTGCCAGCAGTCCAAAAGAGACCCAGTACTTC
TRBV5-1	NA	TRBJ2-3	many	CASSLGTGRTDTQYF	TGCGCCAGCAGCTTGGGTACAGGGAGGACAGATACGCAGTATTTT
TRBV5-1	NA	TRBJ1-1	many	CASSLGKATEAFF	TGCGCCAGCAGCTTGGGGAAGGCCACTGAAGCTTTCTTT
TRBV12-3/TRBV12-4	NA	TRBJ2-7	NA	CASSLNYEQYF	TGTGCCAGCAGTCTGAACTACGAGCAGTACTTC
TRBV3-1	TRBD2	TRBJ2-4	few	CASSPSGGALNIQYF	TGTGCCAGCAGCCCCTCCGGGGGGGCCTTAAACATTCAGTACTTC
TRBV6-5	NA	TRBJ2-5	NA	CASSYSQRDQETQYF	TGTGCCAGCAGTTACTCCCAGCGGGACCAAGAGACCCAGTACTTC
TRBV10-2	TRBD2	TRBJ2-7	many	CASSEAGGSYEQYF	TGCGCCAGCAGTGAGGCGGGAGGGAGCTACGAGCAGTACTTC
TRBV5-1	NA	TRBJ1-1	NA	CASSFNGGIGTEAFF	TGCGCCAGCAGCTTTAACGGGGGGATAGGGACTGAAGCTTTCTTT
TRBV6-1	NA	TRBJ1-6	many	CASSEEGVDRSPLHF	TGTGCCAGCAGTGAAGAAGGGGTGGACCGATCACCCCTCCACTTT
TRBV9	TRBD2	TRBJ2-7	many	CASSLGLASSYEQYF	TGTGCCAGCAGCCTTGGACTAGCGAGCTCCTACGAGCAGTACTTC
TRBV12-3/TRBV12-4	NA	TRBJ2-5	many	CASSPARQETQYF	TGTGCCAGCAGCCCCGCCCGGCAGGAGACCCAGTACTTC
TRBV3-1	NA	TRBJ2-5	many	CASSQEGLEDPVQTQYF	TGTGCCAGCAGCCAAGAGGGCCTTGAGGACCCTGTACAGACCCAGTACTTC
TRBV2	NA	TRBJ2-7	few	CASRPRTRSGGDYEQYF	TGTGCCAGCAGGCCTCGAACCAGGTCAGGCGGGGACTACGAGCAGTACTTC
TRBV12-5	NA	TRBJ2-5	many	CASGLRGLETQYF	TGTGCTAGTGGTCTGAGGGGCCTTGAGACCCAGTACTTC
TRBV19	TRBD2	TRBJ2-3	NA	CASIGGTGLADHTQYF	TGTGCCAGTATAGGAGGGACGGGACTAGCGGATCATACGCAGTATTTT
TRBV28	NA	TRBJ2-3	many	CASSLFGSRGGGTGDTQYF	TGTGCCAGCAGTTTATTCGGGTCACGGGGCGGAGGCACCGGAGATACGCAGTATTTT
TRBV12-3/TRBV12-4	TRBD1	TRBJ2-5	NA	CASSPQGAETQYF	TGTGCCAGCAGTCCACAGGGGGCAGAGACCCAGTACTTC
TRBV12-3/TRBV12-4	NA	TRBJ1-5	NA	CASTLQGFNQPQHF	TGTGCCAGCACTCTCCAGGGGTTCAATCAGCCCCAGCATTTT
TRBV5-6	TRBD2	TRBJ2-3	few	CASSLSTGLAGVSTQYF	TGTGCCAGCAGCTTGTCGACTGGGCTAGCGGGAGTGAGTACGCAGTATTTT
TRBV6-5	NA	TRBJ1-2	medium-sized	CASRRGRGYGYTF	TGTGCCAGCAGGCGAGGGCGCGGCTATGGCTACACCTTC
TRBV28	NA	TRBJ1-5	many	CASSPTWGGNQPQHF	TGTGCCAGCAGTCCGACATGGGGCGGCAATCAGCCCCAGCATTTT
TRBV4-1	TRBD1	TRBJ2-3	many	CASSQRTGGRGLAPDTQYF	TGCGCCAGCAGCCAACGGACAGGGGGTAGAGGATTGGCCCCAGATACGCAGTATTTT